Listed here are 10 T cell receptor beta chains from one sample, sequenced in a study of blood T cells in healthy people across ages. The use of a sample-barcoded 5' primer and a J-beta primer mix characterized a second PCR of roughly 6 to 12 cycles. TCRdb fed the 5' RACE reads into MiXCR, producing one record per CDR3 protein. There are about a million distinct CDR3 sequences in the sample; roughly 43% occur only once, and 10% to 15% lies in the top ten. Sequenced input: blood. Receptors originate from a man aged 30 to 39 in good health.

The rearrangement joins TRBV30 to TRBJ1-5; unclear D gene. V was pared by 0 bases and J by 4 bases, with 10 bases between. The CDR3 extends over 14 amino acids. CDR1 and CDR2 (germline): GTSNPN, SVGIG (reference sequence). Here the CDR3 reads CAWSVQGGNQPQHF. The CDR3 DNA reads as TGTGCCTGGAGTGTACAAGGCGGAAATCAGCCCCAGCATTTT. Looking up the rest from reference TRBV30 and TRBJ1-5 gives the full variable domain: SQTIHQWPATLVQPVGSPLSLECTVEGTSNPNLYWYRQAAGRGLQLLFYSVGIGQISSEVPQNLSASRPQDRQFILSSKKLLLSDSGFYLCAWSVQGGNQPQHFGDGTRLSIL.

This chain uses TRBV7-2 with TRBJ2-7, with TRBD2 matching 8 bases. J was trimmed by 5 bases and V by 5 bases; bases with no gene match: 8. The CDR3 consists of 14 residues. The germline gives CDR1 SGHTA, CDR2 FQGNSA. The CDR3: CASSPRAGGHEQYF. In nucleotides, the CDR3 is TGTGCCAGCAGCCCCAGGGCGGGGGGACACGAGCAGTACTTC.

Regarding this clonotype: One end of the junction fails to match germline, which may point to a read error. This rearrangement joins TRBV4-1 to TRBJ2-3; 8 positions agree with TRBD1. Germline CDR1 and CDR2: MGHRA and YSYEKL. The CDR3 runs 19 residues. Here the CDR3 reads CVSSLRVTGVDFSTDTQYF. The CDR3 nucleotides read TGCGTCAGCAGCCTCCGAGTGACAGGGGTTGATTTTAGCACAGATACGCAGTATTTT.

The rearrangement uses TRBV2 and TRBJ2-5, with D unresolved. Germline V CDR1 and CDR2: SNHLY, FYNNEI. This CDR3 comprises 11 residues. Trimming removed 4 bases at V and 7 bases at J, with 7 bases between. CDR3 sequence reads: CASSAVGTQYF. In DNA, the CDR3 is TGTGCCAGCAGTGCAGTGGGGACCCAGTACTTC.

The CDR3 DNA sequence: TGTGCCAGCAGTACCTCGGATGAGCAGTTCTTC. Protein product: CASSTSDEQFF. The chain is built from TRBV12-3 or TRBV12-4 and TRBJ2-1; D gene ambiguous. The CDR3 is made up of 11 amino acids. Trimming shortened V by 5 bases and J by 8 bases, and 7 bases separated the two germline ends.

The table lists this clonotype with many counts. CDR3 amino acids: CASSYSTGGSDEQYF. CDR3 bases: TGTGCCAGCAGTTACTCGACAGGGGGGTCGGACGAGCAGTACTTC. This chain links TRBV6-5 with TRBJ2-7; 9 positions match TRBD1. The V segment lost 0 bases and the J segment 5 bases; nucleotides outside the gene matches: 5. Germline CDR1 is MNHEY and CDR2 is SVGAGI. The length of the CDR3 is 15 residues.

The chain is built from TRBV20-1 and TRBJ2-7; TRBD1 matches 11 bases. Germline V gives CDR1 DFQATT, CDR2 SNEGSKA (reference sequence). Losses at the gene ends were 5 bases for V and 5 bases for J; bases not matched to a gene: 8. The CDR3 runs 14 residues. Here the CDR3 reads CSAVGTGGFNEQYF. CDR3 DNA: TGCAGTGCTGTCGGGACAGGGGGTTTCAACGAGCAGTACTTC.

At least ten counts were recorded for this clonotype. The chain links TRBV7-2 to TRBJ2-5; D perhaps matches TRBD2 (6 bases). This CDR3 region has 14 residues. V was trimmed by 5 bases and J by 5 bases, leaving 15 bases between them. CDR1 SGHTA and CDR2 FQGNSA come from the germline V gene. In DNA, the CDR3 is TGTGCCAGCAGCACAACCTCACGGGGGGAGACCCAGTACTTC. This gives the protein CASSTTSRGETQYF.

This clonotype was counted between two and nine times. The chain has TRBV20-1 and TRBJ1-1; the D is unclear. V was trimmed by 6 bases and J by 1 base, leaving 9 bases between them. Germline V gene data show CDR1 as DFQATT and CDR2 as SNEGSKA (reference sequence). There are 12 residues in the CDR3. CDR3: CSARRGNTEAFF. The CDR3 DNA reads TGCAGTGCCCGGCGAGGGAACACTGAAGCTTTCTTT.

With regard to this clonotype: A much larger clone differs by one base, so this may be a read error. This sequence joins TRBV20-1 and TRBJ1-2, with D hard to call. V lost 3 bases and J 6 bases, leaving 5 bases between the germline ends. Germline V gene lookup returns CDR1 DFQATT and CDR2 SNEGSKA (reference sequence). The CDR3 runs 10 residues. The CDR3 DNA reads TGCAGTGCTAGCGAGGATGGCTACACCTTC. It codes for CSASEDGYTF.